Listed here are 9 T cell receptor beta chains from one sample, sequenced in a study of PD-1 blockade in classical Hodgkin lymphoma. Brentuximab vedotin exposure varied, and every patient relapsed after autologous stem cell transplantation. Data came from immunoSEQ multiplex PCR; TCRdb stores just in-frame clones and leaves some out. There are some 90,000 clones in the sample; around 90% occur only once, and 2.6% lies in the top ten. Material: peripheral blood mononuclear cells (PBMCs), obtained before the second cycle of nivolumab. These receptors were collected from a human donor with classical Hodgkin lymphoma.

The chain joins TRBV7-9 to TRBJ2-7; 7 bases agree with TRBD1. From germline, CDR1 is SEHNR and CDR2 FQNEAQ (reference sequence). Losses at the gene ends were 5 bases for V and 2 bases for J; bases not matched to a gene: 12. The CDR3 is 16 residues long. The CDR3 nucleotides are TGTGCCAGCAGCGCCGCCGGGACAGATTCCCCCTACGAGCAGTACTTC. Translated: CASSAAGTDSPYEQYF.

V and J are TRBV7-2 and TRBJ2-2, with D maybe TRBD2 (6 bases). The length of the CDR3 is 18 residues. V lost 2 bases to trimming and J lost 0 bases, with 16 bases between them. The germline gives CDR1 SGHTA, CDR2 FQGNSA. CDR3 coding DNA: TGTGCCAGCAGCTTATATTCGGTTCTAGCGTCGAACACCGGGGAGCTGTTTTTT. Residues: CASSLYSVLASNTGELFF.

This clone came up a few times. The chain combines TRBV7-9 with TRBJ1-4; D is possibly TRBD1 (5 bases). Germline V lookup: CDR1 SEHNR, CDR2 FQNEAQ (reference sequence). This CDR3 spans 15 amino acids. The V and J ends lost 1 base and 7 bases respectively, with 13 bases between them. The CDR3 is CASSLVRGLSEKLFF. The CDR3, as DNA: TGTGCCAGCAGCTTAGTTCGGGGACTTTCTGAAAAACTGTTTTTT.

V usage is TRBV27 and J usage is TRBJ1-6; the match to TRBD1 covers 7 bases. The CDR3 runs to 15 residues. V gave up 4 bases and J gave up 4 bases; unmatched junction bases: 4. The germline V gene has CDR1 MNHEY and CDR2 SMNVEV (reference sequence). The CDR3 is CASSSKGAYNSPLHF. Written as DNA, the CDR3 is TGTGCCAGCAGTTCTAAGGGGGCGTATAATTCACCCCTCCACTTT.

This chain uses TRBV6-5 with TRBJ2-1; 12 bases agree with TRBD2. The germline V gene encodes CDR1 MNHEY and CDR2 SVGAGI. This CDR3 is built from 15 residues. Trimming took 5 bases from V and 3 from J; bases not matched to a gene: 2. CDR3 in amino acids: CASSVLAGGYNEQFF. The CDR3 bases are TGTGCCAGCAGTGTACTAGCGGGAGGCTACAATGAGCAGTTCTTC.

This clone was recorded once. CDR3 in amino acids: CASSSSTGGVETQYF. The CDR3 DNA is TGCGCCAGCAGCTCTAGCACAGGGGGAGTGGAGACCCAGTACTTC. V and J are TRBV5-1 and TRBJ2-5; 8 bases are a match to TRBD1. CDR1 is SGHRS and CDR2 is YFSETQ in the germline V gene. The CDR3 covers 15 residues. J was trimmed by 5 bases and V by 3 bases; bases with no gene match: 9.

The chain employs TRBV7-9 and TRBJ2-6; a possible D gene is TRBD2 (5 bases). The CDR3 is made up of 16 amino acids. From germline, CDR1 is SEHNR and CDR2 FQNEAQ (reference sequence). Between the trimmed V and J ends, which lost 1 base and 2 bases, there was a span of 9 bases. The CDR3 region has the DNA TGTGCCAGCAGCTTAGTAAGGACTGCTGGGGCCAACGTCCTGACTTTC. Protein product: CASSLVRTAGANVLTF.

The chain couples TRBV11-2 to TRBJ1-2; D gene unclear. The germline V gene has CDR1 SGHAT and CDR2 FQNNGV. CDR3 size: 15 residues. V lost 4 bases, J lost 0 bases, and 12 bases lay in between. CDR3 region: CASSYSRNPNYGYTF. The CDR3 coding sequence is TGTGCCAGCAGCTATTCCCGAAATCCTAACTATGGCTACACCTTC.

Regarding this clone: The sample has other DNA sequences that encode this CDR3 too. The V and J genes are TRBV5-5 and TRBJ2-2; TRBD2 might be the D (5 bases). This CDR3 spans 15 amino acids. Germline loops: CDR1 SGHKS, CDR2 YYEKEE (reference sequence). Trimming stripped 4 bases from V and 6 bases from J, with 16 bases between. The CDR3 DNA follows: TGTGCCAGCAGCCCATCCGAGGGTTTCTCCGGGGAGCTGTTTTTT. Translating it yields CASSPSEGFSGELFF.